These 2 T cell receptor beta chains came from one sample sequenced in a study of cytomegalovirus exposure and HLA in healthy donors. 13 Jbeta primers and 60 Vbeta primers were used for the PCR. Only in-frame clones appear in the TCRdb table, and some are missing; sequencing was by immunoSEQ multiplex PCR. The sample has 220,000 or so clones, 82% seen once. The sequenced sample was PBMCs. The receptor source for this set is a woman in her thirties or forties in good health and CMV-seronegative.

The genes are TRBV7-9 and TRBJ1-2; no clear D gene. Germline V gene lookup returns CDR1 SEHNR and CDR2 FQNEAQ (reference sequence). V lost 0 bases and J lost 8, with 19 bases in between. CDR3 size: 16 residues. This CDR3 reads CASSLAQIEDREGYTF. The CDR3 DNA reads TGTGCCAGCAGCTTAGCCCAAATAGAGGACCGGGAGGGCTACACCTTC.

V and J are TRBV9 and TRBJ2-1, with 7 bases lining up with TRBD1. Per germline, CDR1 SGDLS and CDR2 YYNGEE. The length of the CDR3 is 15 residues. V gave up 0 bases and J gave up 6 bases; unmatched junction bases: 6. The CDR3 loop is CASSVGPRGSNEQFF. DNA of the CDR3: TGTGCCAGCAGCGTAGGTCCCAGGGGGTCCAATGAGCAGTTCTTC.